This T cell receptor beta chain was recovered during a study of CD8 T cells in Susac syndrome. Per germline, CDR1 MNHEY and CDR2 SMNVEV (reference sequence). V lost 6 bases, J lost 1 base, and 11 bases stayed unmatched. This CDR3 contains 18 residues. Random hexamers were used to reverse transcribe the RNA input (0.5 to 1 ug). TCRdb re-called the immunoSEQ multiplex PCR reads with MiXCR, one entry per CDR3 protein. Of 150,000 to 200,000 distinct CDR3 sequences in the sample, roughly 94% are singletons; the top ten hold approximately 0.099%. The chain joins TRBV27 to TRBJ2-4; 11 bases line up with TRBD2. The source material was CD4+ T cells from PBMCs. This clonotype originated in a human donor with Susac syndrome. The DNA for the CDR3 is TGTGCCAGCAGGCCACTAGCGGGAGTAATTGTGGCCAAAAACATTCAGTACTTC. Protein product: CASRPLAGVIVAKNIQYF.